Sequencing of this T cell receptor beta chain was carried out in a study of cytotoxic CD8 clonotypes in ibrutinib-treated CLL. General study results and limits: Sampling schedules were unmatched across sustained-remission and progressing patients.

The method was immunoSEQ multiplex PCR; TCRdb's version includes in-frame clones alone and lacks a portion of them. The data show about 250,000 clones, 70% seen once. About this clone: What it binds is not known.

Germline V gene data show CDR1 as SGHVS and CDR2 as FQNEAQ. The length of the CDR3 is 14 residues. Trimming removed 2 bases at V and 4 bases at J, with 9 bases between. V is TRBV7-8 and J is TRBJ1-3; D not certain. This TCR was sampled from a human donor with chronic lymphocytic leukemia. The sample was PBMCs, taken after 24 months of ibrutinib treatment. This CDR3 reads CASSLQVAGNTIYF. The DNA for the CDR3 is TGTGCCAGCAGCTTACAGGTTGCGGGAAACACCATATATTTT.